The clone carrying this T cell receptor (beta chain) was counted at least ten times. Its specificity is not known. With a J-beta primer mix and a sample-barcoded 5' primer, a second PCR ran about 7 to 11 cycles. TCRdb re-called the 5' RACE reads through MiXCR, storing one row per CDR3 protein. The profile covers 800,000 or so distinct CDR3 sequences, with more than 20% appearing a single time and under 4.5% taken by the ten largest. There are 14 residues in the CDR3. Germline V gene data show CDR1 as KGHSH and CDR2 as LQKENI. Between the trimmed V and J ends, which lost 4 bases and 2 bases, there was a span of 11 bases. This specimen comes from a study of blood T cells in healthy people across ages. Broader study findings: Total diversity from one million sequenced T cells was likely underestimated. Unsorted PBMCs ruled out conclusive naive versus antigen-experienced comparison.

The data were also submitted as part of a second study, on T cells of mothers and their children. That source reports: Over 8 million reads per mother and around 3 million per child were obtained. Related pairs of mothers and children showed slightly higher, non-significant overlap versus unrelated pairs.

Specimen: blood. The chain couples TRBV18 to TRBJ1-2, with a weak D call TRBD1 (6 bases). The clonotype originates from a boy between 5 and 17 years old in good health. The CDR3, as DNA: TGTGCCAGCTCACGGACAGACGTAAACTATGGCTACACCTTC. Translation: CASSRTDVNYGYTF.